This T cell receptor (beta chain) derives from a study of shared clonotypes between healthy human individuals. The table came from immunoSEQ multiplex PCR; TCRdb's copy has only in-frame clones and leaves some out. The sample has around 690,000 clones; about 92% are singletons. On this clone itself: Its antigen is currently unknown.

The CDR3 has 14 residues. Germline V gives CDR1 SGHNT, CDR2 YYREEE (reference sequence). V lost 4 bases to trimming and J lost 10 bases; unmatched junction nucleotides: 10. Study conclusions and caveats: Clonotype sharing among donors, it was expected, would be affected by sequencing depth. It was the few donors that limited the genetic and exposure-history diversity represented. Shared across a few donors were 4% to 5% of the naive CD4 clonotypes.

What was sequenced was memory CD8+ T cells from PBMCs. Described subset: CD45RO+ cells pooled with CCR7-negative TemRA cells. The chain uses TRBV5-4 and TRBJ1-1, with TRBD1 matching over 10 bases. The TCR was taken from a man aged 18-30 years in good health. Some clones in this sample may be carry-over from other donors' samples. The CDR3 loop is CASSQNTRDRGAFF. CDR3 nucleotide sequence: TGTGCCAGCAGCCAAAACACCCGGGACAGGGGAGCTTTCTTT.